These 23 T cell receptor beta chains originate from one sample sequenced in a study of T-cell memory formation after mild COVID-19. MiXCR, applied by TCRdb to the 5' RACE reads, yields one record per CDR3 protein. The sample has 500,000 to 650,000 distinct CDR3 sequences; roughly 21% are singletons. Sequencing was carried out using PBMCs or a T cell subset sorted from them (not recorded which). The source is an adult woman who had mild COVID-19 (a few samples of this study predate the infection). Cell type and time point are not known.

The chain employs TRBV5-1 and TRBJ1-2; no firm D call. Per the germline V gene, CDR1 is SGHRS and CDR2 is YFSETQ. This CDR3 is built from 14 residues. V was clipped by 4 bases and J by 11 bases, with 21 bases between them. The DNA for the CDR3 is TGCGCCAGCAGCCTGGGTGCGGAGGGATTCGGATACACCTTC. Its protein product is CASSLGAEGFGYTF.

The chain joins TRBV15 to TRBJ2-1; D gene ambiguous. The ends were cut back, 1 base at V and 4 bases at J, with 5 bases in the middle. Germline loops: CDR1 LNHNV, CDR2 YYDKDF (reference sequence). The CDR3 sequence is 13 residues long. In DNA form, the CDR3 reads TGTGCCACCAGCAGAGCCCGTTACAATGAGCAGTTCTTC. This gives the protein CATSRARYNEQFF.

The rearrangement uses TRBV7-9 and TRBJ1-2; no clear D. Trimming took 1 base from V and 6 from J, leaving 6 bases between them. The CDR3 loop spans 12 amino acids. Germline loops: CDR1 SEHNR, CDR2 FQNEAQ (reference sequence). CDR3 loop: CASSLVDNGYTF. The CDR3 nucleotides read TGTGCCAGCAGCTTAGTTGACAATGGCTACACCTTC. The full variable domain, its missing parts supplied by reference TRBV7-9 and TRBJ1-2, is DTGVSQNPRHKITKRGQNVTFRCDPISEHNRLYWYRQTLGQGPEFLTYFQNEAQLEKSRLLSDRFSAERPKGSFSTLEIQRTEQGDSAMYLCASSLVDNGYTFGSGTRLTVV.

This clonotype was detected a few times. The chain couples TRBV28 to TRBJ2-7; D unclear. Trimming removed 1 base at V and 7 bases at J, with 11 bases between. This CDR3 comprises 13 residues. The germline V gene encodes CDR1 MDHEN and CDR2 SYDVKM. CDR3 nucleotides: TGTGCCAGCAGTTTATTGCGGTTTGGGGAGCAGTACTTC. The encoded protein is CASSLLRFGEQYF. Together with reference TRBV28 and TRBJ2-7, the CDR3 gives the full variable domain: DVKVTQSSRYLVKRTGEKVFLECVQDMDHENMFWYRQDPGLGLRLIYFSYDVKMKEKGDIPEGYSVSREKKERFSLILESASTNQTSMYLCASSLLRFGEQYFGPGTRLTVT.

This clonotype has at least ten counts. The chain carries TRBV11-2 and TRBJ2-5, with 7 nucleotides matching TRBD2. The CDR3 has 14 amino acids. Germline V gives CDR1 SGHAT, CDR2 FQNNGV. J gave up 0 bases and V 5 bases, and 3 bases lay outside the gene matches. CDR3 sequence reads: CASSAGLDQETQYF. CDR3 coding DNA: TGTGCCAGCAGCGCAGGACTAGACCAAGAGACCCAGTACTTC.

The chain carries TRBV12-3 or TRBV12-4 and TRBJ2-7; either TRBD1 or TRBD2 may fit D (5 bases each). The length of the CDR3 is 13 residues. V shed 6 bases and J shed 2 bases, with 11 bases lying between them. This chain's CDR3 is CASSRDRPYEQYF. In DNA, the CDR3 is TGTGCCAGCAGCCGGGACCGGCCCTACGAGCAGTACTTC.

This clonotype has at least ten counts. The gene calls are TRBV29-1 and TRBJ2-1; the D gene is possibly TRBD2 (6 bases). The germline V gene has CDR1 SQVTM and CDR2 ANQGSEA. Trimming took off 3 bases at V and 15 bases at J, with 18 bases between the two ends. This CDR3 is built from 12 residues. In nucleotides, the CDR3 is TGCAGCGTTGACCCCACTAGGGGACTCCCGTTCTTC. Translated, it gives CSVDPTRGLPFF.

The J gene is TRBJ1-5, the V gene TRBV6-5, with D unresolved. The V and J ends lost 7 bases and 7 bases respectively, with 8 bases between them. The CDR3 spans 11 residues. The germline CDR1 and CDR2 sequences are MNHEY and SVGAGI. CDR3 nucleotide sequence: TGTGCCAGCACCATCGGACAGCCCCAGCATTTT. It specifies CASTIGQPQHF.

This clonotype appeared many times. V gene TRBV12-3 or TRBV12-4 combines with J gene TRBJ2-5; D uncertain. The J call is doubtful: the DNA matches TRBJ2-3 better. CDR3 length: 11 amino acids. The CDR3 DNA reads as TGTGCCAGCAGTTTGGTGGGTACGCAGTATTTT. This sequence encodes CASSLVGTQYF.

The V and J genes are TRBV12-3 or TRBV12-4 and TRBJ1-1; 7 bases are a match to TRBD1. The CDR3 sequence is 15 residues long. After removal of 10 bases from V and 1 base from J, the junction contained 12 bases not matched to a gene. CDR3 sequence: CAIQRQGLRNTEAFF. The CDR3 DNA is TGTGCCATCCAACGACAGGGTTTGAGGAACACTGAAGCTTTCTTT.

This clonotype was seen repeatedly, ten times or more. This chain connects TRBV11-3 to TRBJ1-1, with D possibly matching TRBD1 (5 bases). The CDR3 contains 13 residues. Trimming took off 8 bases at V and 0 bases at J, with 10 bases between the two ends. Germline-derived CDR1 and CDR2 are SGHNT and YENEEA. In nucleotides, the CDR3 is TGTGCCAGCGGGACCGACGTGAACACTGAAGCTTTCTTT. Translating it yields CASGTDVNTEAFF.

This clonotype has just a few counts. The chain has TRBV2 and TRBJ2-3, with D perhaps matching TRBD2 (6 bases). V lost 2 bases, J lost 0 bases, and 15 bases lay in between. The CDR3 sequence is 17 residues long. Germline V gene lookup returns CDR1 SNHLY and CDR2 FYNNEI. CDR3 nucleotide sequence: TGTGCCAGCAGTGAACTGGGTAGCGGAGTTAGCACAGATACGCAGTATTTT. It translates to CASSELGSGVSTDTQYF. The whole variable domain, filled in from reference TRBV2 and TRBJ2-3, reads EPEVTQTPSHQVTQMGQEVILRCVPISNHLYFYWYRQILGQKVEFLVSFYNNEISEKSEIFDDQFSVERPDGSNFTLKIRSTKLEDSAMYFCASSELGSGVSTDTQYFGPGTRLTVL.

A few counts support this clonotype. The CDR3 nucleotides are TGTGCCAGCAGCGTCGCCCTGGGGGGGATTGGGGAGACCCAGTACTTC. The encoded protein is CASSVALGGIGETQYF. The V and J genes are TRBV12-3 or TRBV12-4 and TRBJ2-5, with 7 bases matching TRBD2. This CDR3 region has 16 residues. V dropped 6 bases and J dropped 5; count of bases not matched to a gene: 15.

This clonotype was seen a handful of times. The V and J genes are TRBV7-9 and TRBJ1-1; TRBD1 aligns across 7 bases. J was trimmed by 7 bases and V by 7 bases; bases with no gene match: 9. The germline V gene encodes CDR1 SEHNR and CDR2 FQNEAQ (reference sequence). This CDR3 has 13 residues. The CDR3 DNA follows: TGTGCCAGCACCCGACAGGGTTTGGGTGAAGCTTTCTTT. The encoded protein is CASTRQGLGEAFF. Drawing the rest from reference TRBV7-9 and TRBJ1-1, the complete variable domain is DTGVSQNPRHKITKRGQNVTFRCDPISEHNRLYWYRQTLGQGPEFLTYFQNEAQLEKSRLLSDRFSAERPKGSFSTLEIQRTEQGDSAMYLCASTRQGLGEAFFGQGTRLTVV.

The J gene is TRBJ2-7, the V gene TRBV27; 7 bases are shared with TRBD2. CDR3 length: 13 residues. V was clipped by 6 bases and J by 7 bases; unmatched bases: 9. Germline CDR1 and CDR2: MNHEY and SMNVEV (reference sequence). CDR3 region: CASSFSGGREQYF. The CDR3 region has the DNA TGTGCCAGCAGCTTCTCGGGGGGTCGGGAGCAGTACTTC.

The CDR3 DNA follows: TGTGCCAGCAGTTCTAGTCGGGGGAGCTCCTACGAGCAGTACTTC. As protein: CASSSSRGSSYEQYF. The rearrangement links TRBV12-3 or TRBV12-4 to TRBJ2-7; perhaps TRBD2 as D (6 bases). The V gene lost 4 bases and the J gene lost 0 bases, with 13 bases spanning the gap. The CDR3 contains 15 residues.

The V gene is TRBV29-1, the J gene TRBJ1-3; 10 nucleotides line up with TRBD1. This CDR3 comprises 19 residues. CDR1 is SQVTM and CDR2 is ANQGSEA in the germline V gene. After removal of 0 bases from V and 0 bases from J, the junction contained 11 bases not matched to a gene. The CDR3 loop is CSVEDPDRGFFASGNTIYF. The CDR3 bases are TGCAGCGTTGAAGACCCGGACAGGGGGTTTTTCGCCTCTGGAAACACCATATATTTT.

The chain couples TRBV5-5 to TRBJ2-1, with TRBD2 matching over 9 bases. The CDR3 covers 15 residues. The germline V gene encodes CDR1 SGHKS and CDR2 YYEKEE (reference sequence). V shed 4 bases, J shed 2 bases, and the junction held 4 bases outside the gene matches. This chain's CDR3 is CASSDSGSPYNEQFF. CDR3 nucleotides: TGTGCCAGCAGCGATAGCGGGAGCCCCTACAATGAGCAGTTCTTC.

This clonotype was recorded at least ten times. The chain has TRBV2 and TRBJ2-3; D ambiguous. Looked up from germline, CDR1 is SNHLY and CDR2 is FYNNEI. The CDR3 covers 12 residues. Trimming left V 7 bases short and J 0 bases short, with 5 bases between. CDR3 in amino acids: CASIASTDTQYF. CDR3 nucleotides: TGTGCCAGCATCGCCAGCACAGATACGCAGTATTTT.

The V call is TRBV7-7, the J call TRBJ2-7; TRBD1 might be the D (6 bases). Germline CDR1 and CDR2: SSHAT and FNYEAQ (reference sequence). The CDR3 is made up of 14 amino acids. Trimming cost V 5 bases and J 2 bases, with 13 bases left between them. CDR3 DNA sequence: TGTGCCAGCAGCCCATCGGACAGCGCCTACGAGCAGTACTTC. Its translation is CASSPSDSAYEQYF. Based on the CDR3 plus reference TRBV7-7 and TRBJ2-7, the full variable domain is GAGVSQSPRYKVTKRGQDVTLRCDPISSHATLYWYQQALGQGPEFLTYFNYEAQPDKSGLPSDRFSAERPEGSISTLTIQRTEQRDSAMYRCASSPSDSAYEQYFGPGTRLTVT.

In this sample, this clonotype turned up a few times. This sequence joins TRBV6-5 and TRBJ1-2; D is unresolved. The CDR3 is 15 amino acids. V was shortened by 0 bases and J by 2 bases, with 10 bases between the two germline ends. Germline loops: CDR1 MNHEY, CDR2 SVGAGI. The CDR3 bases are TGTGCCAGCAGTTACTCGACTACACAAAACTATGGCTACACCTTC. This sequence encodes CASSYSTTQNYGYTF.

This clonotype was observed many times. The V and J genes are TRBV7-3 and TRBJ2-1; 9 nucleotides agree with TRBD1. V was clipped by 5 bases and J by 4 bases; unmatched bases: 3. CDR1 is SGHTA, CDR2 FQGTGA, per germline. The CDR3 loop spans 14 amino acids. Here the CDR3 DNA reads TGTGCCAGCAGCCGGACAGGGGTTTACAATGAGCAGTTCTTC. This sequence encodes CASSRTGVYNEQFF.

This clonotype occurred a few times. This rearrangement joins TRBV6-5 to TRBJ2-2; D unclear. V was cut by 6 bases and J by 7 bases, with 18 bases left in between. In germline, CDR1 is MNHEY, CDR2 SVGAGI. The CDR3 has 15 residues. CDR3 protein: CASRLFDLSGGELFF. In DNA form, the CDR3 reads TGTGCCAGCAGACTCTTCGACCTGTCAGGCGGGGAGCTGTTTTTT.